A single T cell receptor (beta chain) is shown here with its context. This CDR3 region has 16 residues. The V and J ends lost 6 bases and 4 bases respectively, with 19 bases between them. Germline V gene sequence: CDR1 SGHVS, CDR2 FQNEAQ. Investigators took approximately 9.4 milliliters of peripheral blood from every donor. PBMCs, at least 7 million per sample, were isolated. These data originate in a study of blood T cells in healthy people across ages. A J-beta primer mix and a sample-barcoded 5' primer were used in a second PCR of about 6 to 12 cycles. TCRdb passed the 5' RACE reads through MiXCR, listing each CDR3 protein once. The profile shows some 1 million distinct CDR3 sequences, roughly 45% of them singletons.

Sequences were obtained from blood. The origin of this receptor is a woman aged 55-70 years in good health. The rearrangement links TRBV7-8 to TRBJ2-1; D is uncertain. DNA for the CDR3: TGTGCCAGCAGTCGCGGAAGCAGCGATCTTTACAATGAGCAGTTCTTC. Protein sequence: CASSRGSSDLYNEQFF.